This T cell receptor (beta chain) is from a study of response to subunit inactivated influenza vaccine. Study results and caveats: Each seasonal influenza vaccination, the authors suggested, recruits few new T cells.

In TCRdb, the RT-PCR reads were re-called with MiXCR into one record per CDR3 protein. In the table there are more than 700,000 distinct CDR3 sequences, 21% of which are singletons. Note on this clonotype: Its antigen is currently unknown.

V lost 4 bases to trimming and J lost 7 bases; unmatched junction nucleotides: 15. CDR1 and CDR2 (germline): LGHDT, YNNKEL (reference sequence). The CDR3 spans 17 residues. The receptor was isolated from a man between 50 and 59 years old who received an inactivated influenza vaccine. The V and J genes are TRBV3-1 and TRBJ2-1, with 8 bases matching TRBD2. Sequenced here: PBMCs from blood, sampled about 5 days after vaccination. In nucleotides, the CDR3 is TGTGCCAGCAGCCTTAACCTAGCGGGCAGCCCTGGGAATGAGCAGTTCTTC. Translated: CASSLNLAGSPGNEQFF.